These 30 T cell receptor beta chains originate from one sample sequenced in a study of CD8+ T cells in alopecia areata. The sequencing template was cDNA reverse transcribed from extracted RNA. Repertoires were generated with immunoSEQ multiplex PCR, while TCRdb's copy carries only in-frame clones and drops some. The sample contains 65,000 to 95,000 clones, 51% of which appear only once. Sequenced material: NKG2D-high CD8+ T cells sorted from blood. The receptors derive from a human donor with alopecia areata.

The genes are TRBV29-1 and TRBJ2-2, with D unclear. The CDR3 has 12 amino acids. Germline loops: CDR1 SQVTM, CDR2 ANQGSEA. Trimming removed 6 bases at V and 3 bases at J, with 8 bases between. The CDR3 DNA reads TGCAGCGTCGATAAAGACACCGGGGAGCTGTTTTTT. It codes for CSVDKDTGELFF.

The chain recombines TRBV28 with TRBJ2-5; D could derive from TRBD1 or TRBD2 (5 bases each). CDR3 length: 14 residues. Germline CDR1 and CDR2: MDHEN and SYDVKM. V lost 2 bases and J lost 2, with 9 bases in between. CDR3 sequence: CASSLGDGQETQYF. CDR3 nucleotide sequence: TGTGCCAGCAGTTTAGGGGACGGACAAGAGACCCAGTACTTC.

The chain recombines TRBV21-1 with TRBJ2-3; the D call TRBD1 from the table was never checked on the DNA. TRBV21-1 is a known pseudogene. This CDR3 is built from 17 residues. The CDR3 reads CASSTDSGTGAPDTQYF. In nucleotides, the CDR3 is TGTGCCAGCAGCACAGACTCCGGGACAGGGGCCCCAGATACGCAGTATTTT.

CDR3 nucleotides: TGTGCCAGCAGCTCGGACGGTAACTCCTACAATGAGCAGTTCTTC. This sequence encodes CASSSDGNSYNEQFF. The chain is built from TRBV11-2 and TRBJ2-1; D unresolved. V lost 4 bases and J lost 0, with 10 bases in between. From germline, CDR1 is SGHAT and CDR2 FQNNGV. This CDR3 is 15 amino acids long.

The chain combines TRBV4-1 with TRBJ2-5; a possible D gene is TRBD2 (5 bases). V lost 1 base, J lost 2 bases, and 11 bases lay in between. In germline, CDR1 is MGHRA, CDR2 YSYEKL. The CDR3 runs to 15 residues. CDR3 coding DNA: TGCGCCAGCAGCCAAGTTGGCGGGTTGCAAGAGACCCAGTACTTC. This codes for CASSQVGGLQETQYF.

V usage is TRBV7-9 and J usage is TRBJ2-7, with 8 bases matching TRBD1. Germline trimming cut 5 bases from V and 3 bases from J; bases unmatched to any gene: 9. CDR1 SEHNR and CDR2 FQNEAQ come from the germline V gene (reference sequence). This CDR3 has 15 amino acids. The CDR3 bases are TGTGCCAGCAGCATCGGACAGGGTACGGTCTACGAGCAGTACTTC. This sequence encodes CASSIGQGTVYEQYF.

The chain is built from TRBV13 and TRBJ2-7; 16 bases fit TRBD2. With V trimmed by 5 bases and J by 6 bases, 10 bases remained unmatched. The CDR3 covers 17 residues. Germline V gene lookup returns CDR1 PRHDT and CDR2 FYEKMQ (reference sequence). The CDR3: CASSPGLAGGPGGEQYF. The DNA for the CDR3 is TGTGCCAGCAGCCCGGGACTAGCGGGAGGGCCGGGGGGCGAGCAGTACTTC. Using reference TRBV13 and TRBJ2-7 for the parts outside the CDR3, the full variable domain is AAGVIQSPRHLIKEKRETATLKCYPIPRHDTVYWYQQGPGQDPQFLISFYEKMQSDKGSIPDRFSAQQFSDYHSELNMSSLELGDSALYFCASSPGLAGGPGGEQYFGPGTRLTVT.

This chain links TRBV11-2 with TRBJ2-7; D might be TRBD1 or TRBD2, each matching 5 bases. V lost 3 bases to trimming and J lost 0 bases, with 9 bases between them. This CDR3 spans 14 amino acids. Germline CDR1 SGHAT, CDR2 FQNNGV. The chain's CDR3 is CASSFGTGSYEQYF. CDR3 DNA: TGTGCCAGCAGCTTTGGGACGGGCTCCTACGAGCAGTACTTC.

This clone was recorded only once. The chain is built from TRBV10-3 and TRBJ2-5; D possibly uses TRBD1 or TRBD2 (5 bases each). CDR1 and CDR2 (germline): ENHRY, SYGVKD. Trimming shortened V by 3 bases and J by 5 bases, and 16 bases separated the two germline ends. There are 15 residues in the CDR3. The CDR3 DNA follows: TGTGCCATCAGTGAAGGGGACCAGGCCGGGGAGACCCAGTACTTC. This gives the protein CAISEGDQAGETQYF.

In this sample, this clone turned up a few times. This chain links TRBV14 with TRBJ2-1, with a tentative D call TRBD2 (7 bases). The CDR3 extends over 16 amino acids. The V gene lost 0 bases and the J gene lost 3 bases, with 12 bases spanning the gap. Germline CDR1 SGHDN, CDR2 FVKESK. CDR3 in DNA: TGTGCCAGCAGCCAAGAAGGACTAGGGGGCTACAATGAGCAGTTCTTC. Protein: CASSQEGLGGYNEQFF.

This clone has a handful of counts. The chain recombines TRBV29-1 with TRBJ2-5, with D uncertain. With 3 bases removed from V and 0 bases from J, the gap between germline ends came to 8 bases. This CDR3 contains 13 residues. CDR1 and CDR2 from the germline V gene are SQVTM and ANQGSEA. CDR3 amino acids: CSVEPEYQETQYF. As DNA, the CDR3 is TGCAGCGTTGAGCCAGAGTACCAAGAGACCCAGTACTTC.

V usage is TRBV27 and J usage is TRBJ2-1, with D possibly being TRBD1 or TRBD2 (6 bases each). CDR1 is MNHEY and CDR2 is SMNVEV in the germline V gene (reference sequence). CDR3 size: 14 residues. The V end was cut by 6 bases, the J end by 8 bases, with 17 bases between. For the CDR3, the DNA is TGTGCCAGCAGGTGGGGGCTAGCGTTCGATGAGCAGTTCTTC. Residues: CASRWGLAFDEQFF.

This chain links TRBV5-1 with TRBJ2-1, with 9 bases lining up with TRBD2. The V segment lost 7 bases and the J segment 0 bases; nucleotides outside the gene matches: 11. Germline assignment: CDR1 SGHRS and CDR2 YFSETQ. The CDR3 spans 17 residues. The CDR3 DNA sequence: TGCGCCAGCTCGACTAGCGGCCCCTCTAGCTCCTACAATGAGCAGTTCTTC. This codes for CASSTSGPSSSYNEQFF. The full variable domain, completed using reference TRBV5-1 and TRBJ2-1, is KAGVTQTPRYLIKTRGQQVTLSCSPISGHRSVSWYQQTPGQGLQFLFEYFSETQRNKGNFPGRFSGRQFSNSRSEMNVSTLELGDSALYLCASSTSGPSSSYNEQFFGPGTRLTVL.

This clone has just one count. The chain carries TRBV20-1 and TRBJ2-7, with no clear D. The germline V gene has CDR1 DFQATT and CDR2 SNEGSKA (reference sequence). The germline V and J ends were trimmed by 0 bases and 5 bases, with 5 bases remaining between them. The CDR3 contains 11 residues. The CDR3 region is CSARDLNEQYF. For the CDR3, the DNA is TGCAGTGCTAGAGATCTGAACGAGCAGTACTTC.

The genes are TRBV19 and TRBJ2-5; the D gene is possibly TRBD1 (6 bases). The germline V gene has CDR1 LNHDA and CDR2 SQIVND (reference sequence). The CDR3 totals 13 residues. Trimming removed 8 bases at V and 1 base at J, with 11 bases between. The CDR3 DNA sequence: TGTGCCAGTGGAGGACAGAGCCAAGAGACCCAGTACTTC. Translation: CASGGQSQETQYF.

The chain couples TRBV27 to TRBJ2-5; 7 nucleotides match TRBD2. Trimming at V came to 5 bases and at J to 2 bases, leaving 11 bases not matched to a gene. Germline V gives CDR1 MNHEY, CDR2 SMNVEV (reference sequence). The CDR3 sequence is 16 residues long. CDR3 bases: TGTGCCAGCAGTCCCCTAGCTAGCGGAACTCAAGAGACCCAGTACTTC. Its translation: CASSPLASGTQETQYF.

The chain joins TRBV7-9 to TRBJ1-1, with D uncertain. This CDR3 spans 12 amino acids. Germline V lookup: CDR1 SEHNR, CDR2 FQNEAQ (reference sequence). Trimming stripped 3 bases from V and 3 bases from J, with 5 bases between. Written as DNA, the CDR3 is TGTGCCAGCAGCTTCGGATACACTGAAGCTTTCTTT. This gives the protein CASSFGYTEAFF. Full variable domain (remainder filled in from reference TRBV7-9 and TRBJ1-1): DTGVSQNPRHKITKRGQNVTFRCDPISEHNRLYWYRQTLGQGPEFLTYFQNEAQLEKSRLLSDRFSAERPKGSFSTLEIQRTEQGDSAMYLCASSFGYTEAFFGQGTRLTVV.

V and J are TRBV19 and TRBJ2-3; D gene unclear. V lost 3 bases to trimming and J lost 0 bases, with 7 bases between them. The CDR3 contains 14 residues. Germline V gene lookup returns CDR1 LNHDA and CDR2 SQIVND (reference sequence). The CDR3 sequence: CASSIPSSTDTQYF. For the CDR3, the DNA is TGTGCCAGTAGTATCCCGTCTAGCACAGATACGCAGTATTTT.

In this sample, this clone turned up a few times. CDR3 DNA sequence: TGTGCCAGCAGTTTGGGACCAGATACGCAGTATTTT. It codes for CASSLGPDTQYF. The chain employs TRBV28 and TRBJ2-3; the D call may be TRBD1 or TRBD2 (5 bases each). V was shortened by 3 bases and J by 4 bases, with 5 bases between the two germline ends. From germline, CDR1 is MDHEN and CDR2 SYDVKM. This CDR3 has 12 amino acids.

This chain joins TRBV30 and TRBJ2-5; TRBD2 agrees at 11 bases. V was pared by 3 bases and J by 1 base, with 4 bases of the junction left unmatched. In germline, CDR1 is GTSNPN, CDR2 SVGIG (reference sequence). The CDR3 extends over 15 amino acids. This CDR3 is CAWSRTSGPQETQYF. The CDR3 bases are TGTGCCTGGAGCCGGACTAGCGGGCCCCAAGAGACCCAGTACTTC.

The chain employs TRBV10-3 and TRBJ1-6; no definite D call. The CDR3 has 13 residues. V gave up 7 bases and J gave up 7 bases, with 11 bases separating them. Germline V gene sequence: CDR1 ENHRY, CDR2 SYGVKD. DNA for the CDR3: TGTGCCATCATTGTTCGGGAAAATTCACCCCTCCACTTT. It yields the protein CAIIVRENSPLHF.

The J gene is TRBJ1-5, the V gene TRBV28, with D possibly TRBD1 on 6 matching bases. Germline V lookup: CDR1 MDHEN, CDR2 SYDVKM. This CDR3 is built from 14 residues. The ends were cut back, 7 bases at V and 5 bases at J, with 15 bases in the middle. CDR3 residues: CASNKDSLYQPQHF. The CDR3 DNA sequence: TGTGCCAGCAATAAGGACAGCTTATATCAGCCCCAGCATTTT.

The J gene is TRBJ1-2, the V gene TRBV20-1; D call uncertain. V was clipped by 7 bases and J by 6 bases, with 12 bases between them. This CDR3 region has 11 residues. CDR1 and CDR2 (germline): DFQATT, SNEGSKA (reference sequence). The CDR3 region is CSDRAEDGYTF. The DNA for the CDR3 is TGCAGTGACCGTGCGGAGGATGGCTACACCTTC.

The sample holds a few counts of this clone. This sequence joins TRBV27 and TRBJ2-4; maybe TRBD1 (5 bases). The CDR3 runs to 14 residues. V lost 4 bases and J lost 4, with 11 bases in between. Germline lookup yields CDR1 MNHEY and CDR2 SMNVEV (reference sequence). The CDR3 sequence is CASSSTEVKNIQYF. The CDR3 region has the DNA TGTGCCAGCAGTTCGACAGAGGTTAAAAACATTCAGTACTTC.

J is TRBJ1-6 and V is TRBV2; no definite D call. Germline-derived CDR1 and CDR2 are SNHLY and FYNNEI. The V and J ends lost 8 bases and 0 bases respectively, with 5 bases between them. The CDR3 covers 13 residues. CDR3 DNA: TGTGCCAGCCAGAGCTCCTATAATTCACCCCTCCACTTT. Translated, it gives CASQSSYNSPLHF.

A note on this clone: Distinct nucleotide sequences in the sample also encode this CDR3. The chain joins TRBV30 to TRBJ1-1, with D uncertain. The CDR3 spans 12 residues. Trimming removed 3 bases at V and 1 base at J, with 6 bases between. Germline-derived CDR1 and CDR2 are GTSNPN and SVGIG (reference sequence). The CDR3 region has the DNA TGTGCCTGGAGGGCAGGGAACACTGAAGCTTTCTTT. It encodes CAWRAGNTEAFF.

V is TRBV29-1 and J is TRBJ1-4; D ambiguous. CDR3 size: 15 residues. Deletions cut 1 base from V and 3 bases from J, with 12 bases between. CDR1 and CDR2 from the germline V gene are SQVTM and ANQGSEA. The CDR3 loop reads CSVEAVADPNEKLFF. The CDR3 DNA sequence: TGCAGCGTTGAAGCCGTGGCAGACCCTAATGAAAAACTGTTTTTT.

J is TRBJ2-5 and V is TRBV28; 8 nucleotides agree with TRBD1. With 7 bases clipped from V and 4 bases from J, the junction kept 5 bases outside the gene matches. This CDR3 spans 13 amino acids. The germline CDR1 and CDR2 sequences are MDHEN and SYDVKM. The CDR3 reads CASIGQGRETQYF. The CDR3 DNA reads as TGTGCCAGCATAGGACAGGGAAGAGAGACCCAGTACTTC.

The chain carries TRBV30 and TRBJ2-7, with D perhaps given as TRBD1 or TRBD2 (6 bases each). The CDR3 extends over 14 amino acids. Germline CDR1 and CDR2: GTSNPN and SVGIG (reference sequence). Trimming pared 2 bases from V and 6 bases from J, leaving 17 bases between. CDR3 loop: CAWSTGGGSREQYF. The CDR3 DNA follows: TGTGCCTGGAGTACCGGGGGCGGTTCTCGCGAGCAGTACTTC.

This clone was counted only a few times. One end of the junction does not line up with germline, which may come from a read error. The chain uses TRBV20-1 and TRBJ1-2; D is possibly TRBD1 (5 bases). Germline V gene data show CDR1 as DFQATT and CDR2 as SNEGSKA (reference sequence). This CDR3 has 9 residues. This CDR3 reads CSAMEQAHF. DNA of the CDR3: TGCAGTGCTATGGAACAGGCTCACTTC.